The source of this T cell receptor (beta chain) is a study of vaccination effects on CD4 cells after COVID-19. J gave up 5 bases and V 4 bases, and 9 bases lay outside the gene matches. CDR3 length equals 16 residues. Germline CDR1 is SGHRS and CDR2 is YFSETQ. On this clone: What it binds is unknown.

Sequencing was performed with immunoSEQ multiplex PCR; in TCRdb, only in-frame clones are kept and a portion is missing. The sample holds around 32,000 clones, around 70% seen once. Expansion with viral peptide pools was applied to antigen-specific CD4+ T cells by the ViraFEST assay prior to sequencing. Subsequent to a culture period of under 11 days, CD4+ T cells were isolated. Two doses of either BNT162b2 or mRNA-1273 were given to each participant. Nobody among the vaccine recipients had prior SARS-CoV-2 infection (nucleocapsid antibodies were negative). Half-medium exchanges with IL-2 medium took place on days 3 and 7.

V is TRBV5-1 and J is TRBJ2-2; TRBD1 matches at 9 bases. The receptor was derived from a human donor who received a COVID-19 vaccine. Material: CD4+ T cells from PBMCs cultured with HCoV-229E spike peptides, obtained after COVID-19 vaccination. For the CDR3, the DNA is TGCGCCAGCAGCGCTACGGGACAGGGAATAACCGGGGAGCTGTTTTTT. The encoded protein is CASSATGQGITGELFF.